A selection of T cell receptor beta chains follows, all from one sample in a study of shared clonotypes between healthy human individuals. Only in-frame clones appear in the TCRdb table, and some are missing; sequencing was by immunoSEQ multiplex PCR. The sample holds around 2.3 million clones; approximately 96% are singletons and the top ten take approximately 0.13%. Sequenced input: naive CD4+ T cells sorted from blood. The origin of the receptors is a man between 18 and 29 years old in good health. The CDR3 runs from the conserved cysteine through the conserved F or W. Each record gives: clone size, D gene, J gene, V gene, CDR3 DNA, CDR3 protein. A D gene is named only where the DNA matches it firmly. Expanded clones get a size class; other rows say once, few or many, or leave the size out.

size: NA
D: NA
J: TRBJ1-5
V: TRBV28
DNA: TGTGCCAGCAGTTTATCCGGTGCGGGTTTTAGCAATCAGCCCCAGCATTTT
CDR3: CASSLSGAGFSNQPQHF

size: NA
D: NA
J: TRBJ2-2
V: TRBV18
DNA: TGTGCCAGCTCACCGACCGTTAACACCGGGGAGCTGTTTTTT
CDR3: CASSPTVNTGELFF

size: NA
D: NA
J: TRBJ2-7
V: TRBV6-1
DNA: TGTGCCAGCAGTCGACAGTACGAGCAGTACTTC
CDR3: CASSRQYEQYF

size: NA
D: NA
J: TRBJ2-5
V: TRBV7-8
DNA: TGTGCCAGCAGCCCCGCCTGGCAGGAAGAGACCCAGTACTTC
CDR3: CASSPAWQEETQYF

size: NA
D: NA
J: TRBJ2-5
V: TRBV28
DNA: TGTGCCAGCAGTTTAGCGGGGAGGGAGACCCAGTACTTC
CDR3: CASSLAGRETQYF

size: NA
D: NA
J: TRBJ1-2
V: TRBV6-5
DNA: TGTGCCAGCAGTCGGACGGGCCCCTATGGCTACACCTTC
CDR3: CASSRTGPYGYTF

size: NA
D: NA
J: TRBJ1-1
V: TRBV5-1
DNA: TGCGCCAGCAGCTTTGAGAACCCAACCACTGAAGCTTTCTTT
CDR3: CASSFENPTTEAFF

size: NA
D: NA
J: TRBJ1-4
V: TRBV4-1
DNA: TGCGCCAGCAGCCACCTATACCGGACAGATAATGAAAAACTGTTTTTT
CDR3: CASSHLYRTDNEKLFF

size: NA
D: NA
J: TRBJ2-1
V: TRBV5-8
DNA: TGTGCCAGCAGCAGGGGATTCTACAATGAGCAGTTCTTC
CDR3: CASSRGFYNEQFF

size: NA
D: NA
J: TRBJ1-2
V: TRBV9
DNA: TGTGCCAGCAGCGTAGACCACAACTATGGCTACACCTTC
CDR3: CASSVDHNYGYTF

size: NA
D: NA
J: TRBJ1-1
V: TRBV19
DNA: TGTGCCAGTTTAGGGTTTAAACTGGGGACCATCCCTGAAGCTTTCTTT
CDR3: CASLGFKLGTIPEAFF

size: NA
D: NA
J: TRBJ2-7
V: TRBV11-3
DNA: TGTGCCAGCAGCTTAGAACAGGGCAACGAGCAGTACTTC
CDR3: CASSLEQGNEQYF

size: NA
D: NA
J: TRBJ1-2
V: TRBV15
DNA: TGTGCCACCAGCTTAGGGACTAACTATGGCTACACCTTC
CDR3: CATSLGTNYGYTF

size: NA
D: NA
J: TRBJ2-6
V: TRBV5-4
DNA: TGTGCCAGCAGCTTTTCCCTCTCTGGGGCCAACGTCCTGACTTTC
CDR3: CASSFSLSGANVLTF

size: NA
D: NA
J: TRBJ1-5
V: TRBV6-1
DNA: TGTGCCAGCACCCCTCAGGACAATCAGCCCCAGCATTTT
CDR3: CASTPQDNQPQHF

size: NA
D: TRBD2
J: TRBJ2-2
V: TRBV14
DNA: TGTGCCAGCACAACCTTCGGGGGGGCGAACACCGGGGAGCTGTTTTTT
CDR3: CASTTFGGANTGELFF

size: once
D: TRBD2
J: TRBJ2-5
V: TRBV11-2
DNA: TGTGCCAGCAGCTCCGGGACTACAGAGACCCAGTACTTC
CDR3: CASSSGTTETQYF

size: once
D: TRBD1
J: TRBJ2-7
V: TRBV19
DNA: TGTGCCAGTAGTGAACGACAGGGGGCACGGGAGCAGTACTTC
CDR3: CASSERQGAREQYF

size: NA
D: NA
J: TRBJ2-2
V: TRBV6-5
DNA: TGTGCCAGCAGGACCGAAGGGACCGGGGAGCTGTTTTTT
CDR3: CASRTEGTGELFF

size: NA
D: NA
J: TRBJ1-4
V: TRBV19
DNA: TGTGCCAGTAGTATGGGGACCTTCTCCCCTAATGAAAAACTGTTTTTT
CDR3: CASSMGTFSPNEKLFF

size: NA
D: NA
J: TRBJ2-1
V: TRBV5-1
DNA: TGCGCCAGCAGCTTGGCTGTAGGTGTTAGCGGACCCTACAATGAGCAGTTCTTC
CDR3: CASSLAVGVSGPYNEQFF

size: NA
D: NA
J: TRBJ1-1
V: TRBV6-1
DNA: TGTGCCAGCAGTGAAGCGAGGGCTGAAGCTTTCTTT
CDR3: CASSEARAEAFF

size: NA
D: TRBD2
J: TRBJ2-1
V: TRBV5-4
DNA: TGTGCCAGCAGCTTGCCCTCCAGACCGGGACTAGCGGGGAATGAGCAGTTCTTC
CDR3: CASSLPSRPGLAGNEQFF

size: NA
D: NA
J: TRBJ1-6
V: TRBV28
DNA: TGTGCCAGCAGCCTCCCAAATTCACCCCTCCACTTT
CDR3: CASSLPNSPLHF

size: NA
D: NA
J: TRBJ2-1
V: TRBV30
DNA: TGTGCCTGGAGTGTTGAAGTGTATGAGCAGTTCTTC
CDR3: CAWSVEVYEQFF

size: NA
D: NA
J: TRBJ2-1
V: TRBV5-1
DNA: TGCGCCAGCAGCCTCGGGCCCTCTTACAATGAGCAGTTCTTC
CDR3: CASSLGPSYNEQFF

size: NA
D: TRBD1
J: TRBJ2-7
V: TRBV28
DNA: TGTGCCGGCCGTAGTCCGGGACAGGGGGCTAATGAGCAGTACTTC
CDR3: CAGRSPGQGANEQYF

size: NA
D: TRBD2
J: TRBJ2-5
V: TRBV7-2
DNA: TGTGCCAGCAGCTTAGGGCGGGGGGGCGAGACCCAGTACTTC
CDR3: CASSLGRGGETQYF

size: NA
D: NA
J: TRBJ1-1
V: TRBV29-1
DNA: TGCAGCGTTGAAGTCCGAATATCTGGAGCTGAAGCTTTCTTT
CDR3: CSVEVRISGAEAFF

size: NA
D: NA
J: TRBJ1-2
V: TRBV27
DNA: TGTGCCAGCAGCTATTCTTTCGGGGGTAACTATGGCTACACCTTC
CDR3: CASSYSFGGNYGYTF

size: NA
D: NA
J: TRBJ2-7
V: TRBV27
DNA: TGTGCCAGCAGTCCGAGCGGGCCCGGCTACGAGCAGTACTTC
CDR3: CASSPSGPGYEQYF

size: NA
D: NA
J: TRBJ2-7
V: TRBV10-3
DNA: TGTGCCATCAGCGAGGGCCGGAGGTCCTACGAGCAGTACTTC
CDR3: CAISEGRRSYEQYF

size: NA
D: NA
J: TRBJ2-3
V: TRBV10-3
DNA: TGTGCCATCAGTGAGTCCGCGGCAGATACGCAGTATTTT
CDR3: CAISESAADTQYF

size: NA
D: TRBD1
J: TRBJ2-1
V: TRBV27
DNA: TGTGCCAGCAGCCTACTTTGGACAGGGGTTAGGACCTACAATGAGCAGTTCTTC
CDR3: CASSLLWTGVRTYNEQFF

size: NA
D: NA
J: TRBJ2-2
V: TRBV7-2
DNA: TGTGCCAGCAGCCGTCCGGGCGGGAACACCGGGGAGCTGTTTTTT
CDR3: CASSRPGGNTGELFF

size: once
D: NA
J: TRBJ2-7
V: TRBV5-1
DNA: TGCGCCAGCAGCCTGTGGACAGGAGGAGGGTACGAGCAGTACTTC
CDR3: CASSLWTGGGYEQYF

size: NA
D: NA
J: TRBJ2-5
V: TRBV29-1
DNA: TGCAGCGTTGAAGATCAGGGGACCCAGTACTTC
CDR3: CSVEDQGTQYF

size: NA
D: NA
J: TRBJ2-7
V: TRBV9
DNA: TGTGCCAGCAGCGTAGTCCCAGGTCGGTCCTCCTACGAGCAGTACTTC
CDR3: CASSVVPGRSSYEQYF

size: NA
D: NA
J: TRBJ1-6
V: TRBV30
DNA: TGTGCCTGGAACAAGGGGTTCAATTCACCCCTCCACTTT
CDR3: CAWNKGFNSPLHF

size: NA
D: TRBD2
J: TRBJ2-7
V: TRBV7-2
DNA: TGTGCCAGCAGCTTAAAAGCCGGACTAGCGGGAGGGCCGGTCCACGAGCAGTACTTC
CDR3: CASSLKAGLAGGPVHEQYF

size: NA
D: TRBD1
J: TRBJ1-1
V: TRBV6-6
DNA: TGTGCCAGCAGTCCTAGGGGACAGGGGAACACTGAAGCTTTCTTT
CDR3: CASSPRGQGNTEAFF

size: NA
D: TRBD1
J: TRBJ1-5
V: TRBV7-9
DNA: TGTGCCAGCAGCACCGGGACAGGGGGCAATCAGCCCCAGCATTTT
CDR3: CASSTGTGGNQPQHF

size: NA
D: NA
J: TRBJ2-3
V: TRBV6-1
DNA: TGTGCCAGCAGTGAAGAGGTTTTTGGTACGCAGTATTTT
CDR3: CASSEEVFGTQYF

size: NA
D: NA
J: TRBJ2-5
V: TRBV7-7
DNA: TGTGCTAGCAGCTTCTCTGGGCGGGGAGAGACCCAGTACTTC
CDR3: CASSFSGRGETQYF

size: once
D: NA
J: TRBJ1-5
V: TRBV2
DNA: TGTGCCAGCAGTGAAGCGACGAGGAATCAGCCCCAGCATTTT
CDR3: CASSEATRNQPQHF

size: NA
D: NA
J: TRBJ2-7
V: TRBV25-1
DNA: TGTGCCAGCAGTGATCTATACGAGCAGTACTTC
CDR3: CASSDLYEQYF

size: NA
D: NA
J: TRBJ2-2
V: TRBV11-2
DNA: TGTGCCAGCAGCTCCCGGACTGCTAGTAACACCGGGGAGCTGTTTTTT
CDR3: CASSSRTASNTGELFF

size: NA
D: TRBD2
J: TRBJ2-7
V: TRBV18
DNA: TGTGCCAGCTCACCACTAGCGGGAGGGGACTACGAGCAGTACTTC
CDR3: CASSPLAGGDYEQYF

size: NA
D: NA
J: TRBJ2-5
V: TRBV9
DNA: TGTGCCAGCAGCTCCTACGGTCAGGGGGGAGAGACCCAGTACTTC
CDR3: CASSSYGQGGETQYF

size: NA
D: NA
J: TRBJ1-2
V: TRBV18
DNA: TGTGCCAGCTCACCACAAGGGACCTACACCTTC
CDR3: CASSPQGTYTF

size: NA
D: NA
J: TRBJ1-5
V: TRBV2
DNA: TGTGCCAGCAGTGAAACCTTTAGCAATCAGCCCCAGCATTTT
CDR3: CASSETFSNQPQHF

size: NA
D: NA
J: TRBJ1-1
V: TRBV6-1
DNA: TGTGCCAGCAGTGAAGTAGTCCAGGGCGTTCGGACTGAAGCTTTCTTT
CDR3: CASSEVVQGVRTEAFF

size: NA
D: TRBD2
J: TRBJ2-2
V: TRBV29-1
DNA: TGCAGCGCTTCTAGCGGGAGCGGTGGGGAGCTGTTTTTT
CDR3: CSASSGSGGELFF

size: NA
D: TRBD1
J: TRBJ1-5
V: TRBV28
DNA: TGTGCCACCAAGTCCACAGGGGTTTGGAGCAATCAGCCCCAGCATTTT
CDR3: CATKSTGVWSNQPQHF

size: NA
D: NA
J: TRBJ2-5
V: TRBV7-2
DNA: TGTGCCAGCAGCTTAGTAGGGGGTTTGGAGACCCAGTACTTC
CDR3: CASSLVGGLETQYF

size: NA
D: NA
J: TRBJ2-2
V: TRBV6-1
DNA: TGTGCCAGCAGTGTTGGAAGGGAAAAGGGGAACACCGGGGAGCTGTTTTTT
CDR3: CASSVGREKGNTGELFF

size: NA
D: TRBD1
J: TRBJ1-1
V: TRBV6-5
DNA: TGTGCCAGCAGTACGACAGGGACAGGGGCTTTCTTT
CDR3: CASSTTGTGAFF